Presented here are 19 T cell receptor beta chains from one specimen sequenced in a study of T cell responses to AZD1222 COVID-19 vaccine (dated by TCRdb to about 2021). The library was obtained by the immunoSEQ multiplex PCR assay. The table comes from immuneACCESS by way of TCRdb, which keeps in-frame sequences with V and J called. Part of the clones is missing from these tables; in studies checked, under half for an unresolved V gene and the rest for unknown reasons. Across this sample there are 150,000 or so clones, with 92% seen only once. The ten largest account for more than 3.5% of the sample. The time point label of this sample denotes: baseline before first vaccination. The source material was peripheral blood, sampled on day 0 of AZD1222 vaccination. These receptors were taken from an adult in good health.

The V gene is TRBV24-1, the J gene TRBJ1-1, with D possibly being TRBD1 (6 bases). Germline CDR1 is KGHDR and CDR2 is SFDVKD. Trimming cost V 9 bases and J 1 base, with 8 bases left between them. This CDR3 spans 12 amino acids. The DNA for the CDR3 is TGTGCCACCGGGGGACAGAACACTGAAGCTTTCTTT. It is translated as CATGGQNTEAFF.

The V gene is TRBV28, the J gene TRBJ2-2, with D perhaps matching TRBD1 (5 bases). This CDR3 region has 17 residues. The germline CDR1 and CDR2 sequences are MDHEN and SYDVKM. V gave up 2 bases and J gave up 0 bases, with 13 bases separating them. The CDR3 loop reads CASSLSRQLSNTGELFF. CDR3 in DNA: TGTGCCAGCAGTTTAAGCCGACAGCTTTCGAACACCGGGGAGCTGTTTTTT.

The chain uses TRBV6-5 and TRBJ2-5; D might be TRBD2 (5 bases). The CDR3 totals 13 residues. The germline V gene has CDR1 MNHEY and CDR2 SVGAGI. V was shortened by 6 bases and J by 3 bases, with 11 bases between the two germline ends. The CDR3 coding sequence is TGTGCCAGCAGGCTTCTCGGGGAAGAGACCCAGTACTTC. This encodes CASRLLGEETQYF.

The chain links TRBV19 to TRBJ2-1; unclear D gene. This CDR3 has 11 residues. V was shortened by 3 bases and J by 5 bases, with 2 bases between the two germline ends. The V gene's germline CDR1 is LNHDA and CDR2 SQIVND (reference sequence). CDR3 sequence reads: CASSIHNEQFF. The CDR3 coding sequence is TGTGCCAGTAGTATCCACAATGAGCAGTTCTTC.

This chain links TRBV6-1 with TRBJ1-2, with 9 bases matching TRBD1. The CDR3 runs 15 residues. Germline CDR1 and CDR2: MNHNS and SASEGT. V lost 2 bases and J lost 8; bases outside the gene matches: 9. DNA for the CDR3: TGTGCCAGCAGTGAACCTAAAGGGACAGGGTCCGGCTACACCTTC. Residues: CASSEPKGTGSGYTF.

V and J are TRBV6-5 and TRBJ2-2; no clear D. CDR3 size: 12 residues. V was pared by 5 bases and J by 6 bases, with 7 bases between. Looked up from germline, CDR1 is MNHEY and CDR2 is SVGAGI. The chain's CDR3 is CASSPVAGELFF. CDR3 nucleotides: TGTGCCAGCAGTCCGGTAGCCGGGGAGCTGTTTTTT.

J is TRBJ1-3 and V is TRBV5-1; D unclear. Germline lookup yields CDR1 SGHRS and CDR2 YFSETQ. The CDR3 consists of 13 residues. V lost 0 bases and J lost 7, with 8 bases in between. This CDR3 is CASSLGGSNTIYF. In DNA, the CDR3 is TGCGCCAGCAGCTTGGGGGGTTCGAACACCATATATTTT.

This chain connects TRBV5-1 to TRBJ1-3, with D tentatively TRBD1 (6 bases). Germline CDR1 SGHRS, CDR2 YFSETQ. V was pared by 0 bases and J by 0 bases, with 13 bases between. The CDR3 spans 17 residues. CDR3 DNA sequence: TGCGCCAGCAGCTTGGGGAAAGACAGGAGCTCTGGAAACACCATATATTTT. Encoded protein: CASSLGKDRSSGNTIYF.

The gene calls are TRBV11-2 and TRBJ2-2; TRBD1 or TRBD2 may be the D gene (5 bases each). This CDR3 is 15 amino acids long. CDR1 and CDR2 (germline): SGHAT, FQNNGV. V shed 3 bases and J shed 1 base, with 9 bases lying between them. CDR3: CASSFGTRNTGELFF. CDR3 nucleotides: TGTGCCAGCAGCTTTGGGACGAGGAACACCGGGGAGCTGTTTTTT.

The chain is built from TRBV6-2 or TRBV6-3 and TRBJ2-7; possibly TRBD1 or TRBD2 for D (5 bases each). Germline values: CDR1 MNHEY, CDR2 SVGEGT. The CDR3 totals 15 residues. Trimming left V 5 bases short and J 2 bases short, with 16 bases between. The CDR3 protein is CASSQPNRGPYEQYF. In DNA form, the CDR3 reads TGTGCCAGCAGTCAGCCTAATCGGGGACCCTACGAGCAGTACTTC.

The genes are TRBV28 and TRBJ2-1; the match to TRBD2 covers 9 bases. CDR3 size: 16 residues. The J segment lost 5 bases and the V segment lost 6 bases, leaving 11 bases of the junction unmatched. Germline CDR1 and CDR2: MDHEN and SYDVKM. The CDR3 spells CASRRAGGASHNEQFF. The CDR3 nucleotides are TGTGCCAGCAGGAGGGCGGGAGGGGCGTCGCACAATGAGCAGTTCTTC.

V usage is TRBV27 and J usage is TRBJ2-3; the match to TRBD2 covers 13 bases. CDR1 is MNHEY and CDR2 is SMNVEV in the germline V gene (reference sequence). V was pared by 4 bases and J by 5 bases, with 6 bases of the junction left unmatched. The CDR3 extends over 16 amino acids. The CDR3 loop is CASSWGLAGTQDTQYF. The CDR3 nucleotides are TGTGCCAGCAGTTGGGGACTAGCGGGAACGCAAGATACGCAGTATTTT.

The chain joins TRBV7-8 to TRBJ1-1; 8 bases align to TRBD1. Trimming removed 6 bases from V and 1 base from J; junction bases left unmatched: 4. The CDR3 runs to 14 residues. Germline-derived CDR1 and CDR2 are SGHVS and FQNEAQ. CDR3 amino acids: CASRGTGANTEAFF. The CDR3 DNA is TGTGCCAGCAGGGGGACAGGAGCGAACACTGAAGCTTTCTTT.

V and J are TRBV11-2 and TRBJ1-6, with 7 bases aligning to TRBD1. V was clipped by 5 bases and J by 5 bases; unmatched bases: 6. The CDR3 totals 15 residues. Germline V gives CDR1 SGHAT, CDR2 FQNNGV. The CDR3 is CASSPGQTDNSPLHF. In DNA, the CDR3 is TGTGCCAGCAGCCCGGGACAGACTGATAATTCACCCCTCCACTTT.

V usage is TRBV24-1 and J usage is TRBJ1-5; D is uncertain. CDR3 length equals 10 residues. The germline CDR1 and CDR2 sequences are KGHDR and SFDVKD. V was cut by 9 bases and J by 9 bases, with 8 bases left in between. The CDR3: CATGVRPQHF. CDR3 coding DNA: TGTGCCACCGGGGTGAGGCCCCAGCATTTT.

V and J are TRBV10-3 and TRBJ1-6; no definite D call. There are 13 residues in the CDR3. Trimming cost V 3 bases and J 9 bases, with 9 bases left between them. Germline V CDR1 and CDR2: ENHRY, SYGVKD. CDR3 nucleotide sequence: TGTGCCATCAGTGAAAGCCAGGTTTCACCCCTCCACTTT. This sequence encodes CAISESQVSPLHF.

The chain recombines TRBV4-3 with TRBJ2-3, with 7 bases matching TRBD2. The CDR3 totals 17 residues. The germline CDR1 and CDR2 sequences are LGHNA and YSLEER. The trim removed 0 bases at V and 2 bases at J, leaving 8 bases unmatched. CDR3 sequence: CASSQDVAGASTDTQYF. CDR3 in DNA: TGCGCCAGCAGCCAAGATGTGGCGGGAGCTTCCACAGATACGCAGTATTTT.

V gene TRBV2 combines with J gene TRBJ1-4; no firm D call. Trimming pared 7 bases from V and 8 bases from J, leaving 17 bases between. Germline CDR1 SNHLY, CDR2 FYNNEI. The length of the CDR3 is 14 residues. In nucleotides, the CDR3 is TGTGCCAGCATTCAGGACCCGCTGGGGGAAAAACTGTTTTTT. Protein: CASIQDPLGEKLFF. Based on the CDR3 plus reference TRBV2 and TRBJ1-4, the full variable domain is EPEVTQTPSHQVTQMGQEVILRCVPISNHLYFYWYRQILGQKVEFLVSFYNNEISEKSEIFDDQFSVERPDGSNFTLKIRSTKLEDSAMYFCASIQDPLGEKLFFGSGTQLSVL.

The chain links TRBV27 to TRBJ1-2, with 7 bases fitting TRBD1. V trimming: 6 bases; J trimming: 2 bases; junction bases outside the gene matches: 0. The CDR3 consists of 12 residues. CDR1 and CDR2 (germline): MNHEY, SMNVEV (reference sequence). In DNA, the CDR3 is TGTGCCAGCAGACAGGGGAACTATGGCTACACCTTC. Protein: CASRQGNYGYTF.